The 18 T cell receptor beta chains given below trace back to one sample, sequenced in a study of T cell responses to AZD1222 COVID-19 vaccine. The table came from immunoSEQ multiplex PCR; TCRdb's copy has only in-frame clones and leaves some out. The table has approximately 110,000 clones, roughly 88% seen once. The material was peripheral blood, obtained on day 0 of AZD1222 vaccination. The origin of the receptors is an adult in good health.

The CDR3 coding sequence is TGTGCCAGTAGTGTAAAACTAGCGGGGGACACAGATACGCAGTATTTT. This codes for CASSVKLAGDTDTQYF. This sequence joins TRBV19 and TRBJ2-3; TRBD2 aligns across 11 bases. The junction had 6 bases not matched to a gene; V was cut back by 5 bases and J by 2 bases. The CDR3 spans 16 residues. Germline assignment: CDR1 LNHDA and CDR2 SQIVND (reference sequence).

The chain joins TRBV4-1 to TRBJ2-7, with 7 bases that match TRBD1. The CDR3 is 15 residues long. Germline V gene data show CDR1 as MGHRA and CDR2 as YSYEKL. The trim removed 2 bases at V and 2 bases at J, leaving 6 bases unmatched. CDR3: CASSQPRDSPYEQYF. CDR3 nucleotide sequence: TGCGCCAGCAGCCAACCCCGGGACAGCCCCTACGAGCAGTACTTC.

The chain employs TRBV5-6 and TRBJ2-5; the D gene is possibly TRBD1 (6 bases). Trimming took off 0 bases at V and 3 bases at J, with 15 bases between the two ends. CDR1 and CDR2 (germline): SGHDT, YYEEEE. CDR3 size: 16 residues. The CDR3 region has the DNA TGTGCCAGCAGCTTGGTCTCGGGCCAGGGGAAAGAGACCCAGTACTTC. As protein: CASSLVSGQGKETQYF.

This sequence joins TRBV6-1 and TRBJ1-3, with D unclear. This CDR3 comprises 17 residues. V was pared by 4 bases and J by 8 bases, with 24 bases between. In germline, CDR1 is MNHNS, CDR2 SASEGT. The CDR3 sequence is CASSAQEVRFGRDTIYF. The CDR3 region has the DNA TGTGCCAGCAGTGCCCAAGAGGTCCGATTCGGGAGGGACACCATATATTTT.

With respect to this clone: A much larger clone differs by one base, so this may be a read error. This chain connects TRBV5-4 to TRBJ1-1; the D is unclear. V was pared by 0 bases and J by 1 base, with 4 bases between. The CDR3 has 13 residues. CDR1 is SGHNT, CDR2 YYREEE, per germline (reference sequence). The CDR3 bases are TGTGCCAGCAGCTTGGGCCGGAACACTGAAGCTTTCTTT. It yields the protein CASSLGRNTEAFF.

The V call is TRBV6-2 or TRBV6-3, the J call TRBJ2-1; 7 nucleotides match TRBD1. Germline lookup yields CDR1 MNHEY and CDR2 SVGEGT. This CDR3 spans 15 amino acids. Losses at the gene ends were 6 bases for V and 0 bases for J; bases not matched to a gene: 5. The CDR3 nucleotides read TGTGCCAGCAGCCCGGGACAGAGCTCCTACAATGAGCAGTTCTTC. Amino acid sequence: CASSPGQSSYNEQFF.

This chain joins TRBV6-1 and TRBJ1-3; D not resolved. Germline V CDR1 and CDR2: MNHNS, SASEGT. The CDR3 contains 15 residues. V was pared by 2 bases and J by 4 bases, with 12 bases between. The CDR3 nucleotides are TGTGCCAGCAGTGAATATTGGCCTCCGGGAAACACCATATATTTT. Translating it yields CASSEYWPPGNTIYF.

The chain combines TRBV11-3 with TRBJ1-1; 7 nucleotides align to TRBD1. V was pared by 3 bases and J by 0 bases, with 4 bases of the junction left unmatched. This CDR3 is built from 15 residues. CDR1 SGHNT and CDR2 YENEEA come from the germline V gene. This CDR3 reads CASSFSTGLNTEAFF. The CDR3 coding sequence is TGTGCCAGCAGCTTCTCGACAGGGTTGAACACTGAAGCTTTCTTT.

This sequence joins TRBV28 and TRBJ2-7, with 9 bases matching TRBD1. Trimming removed 6 bases from V and 1 base from J; junction bases left unmatched: 7. This CDR3 spans 15 amino acids. Germline V gene lookup returns CDR1 MDHEN and CDR2 SYDVKM. CDR3 nucleotide sequence: TGTGCCAGCAGCCCAACAGGGGGCTTATCCTACGAGCAGTACTTC. It encodes CASSPTGGLSYEQYF.

V is TRBV6-1 and J is TRBJ1-2; D gene uncertain. The V end was cut by 3 bases, the J end by 8 bases, with 16 bases between. The CDR3 has 14 amino acids. The germline CDR1 and CDR2 sequences are MNHNS and SASEGT. This chain's CDR3 is CASSDWEAVGGYTF. CDR3 nucleotide sequence: TGTGCCAGCAGTGATTGGGAGGCTGTTGGAGGCTACACCTTC.

The chain has TRBV7-2 and TRBJ1-1; the match to TRBD1 covers 9 bases. Germline V gives CDR1 SGHTA, CDR2 FQGNSA. The V and J ends lost 5 bases and 4 bases, in that order; junction bases with no gene match: 8. This CDR3 has 15 amino acids. The CDR3 protein is CASSPTTGGGTEAFF. The CDR3, as DNA: TGTGCCAGCAGCCCTACAACAGGGGGCGGCACTGAAGCTTTCTTT.

The chain employs TRBV3-1 (or the pseudogene TRBV3-2) and TRBJ2-7; D is unresolved. Trimming removed 0 bases at V and 1 base at J, with 10 bases between. The CDR3 consists of 15 residues. CDR1 LGHDT and CDR2 YNNKEL come from the germline V gene (reference sequence). The CDR3 DNA reads as TGTGCCAGCAGCCAAGATCCTAACTGGTCCTACGAGCAGTACTTC. Its protein product is CASSQDPNWSYEQYF.

As to this clone: The same CDR3 also results from other DNA sequences found in this sample. The chain recombines TRBV12-3 or TRBV12-4 with TRBJ1-1, with no clear D. This CDR3 spans 13 amino acids. Trimming removed 2 bases from V and 1 base from J, with 5 bases in between. This CDR3 reads CASSLSENTEAFF. The CDR3 nucleotides read TGTGCCAGCAGTTTATCTGAGAACACTGAAGCTTTCTTT.

V usage is TRBV3-1 (or the pseudogene TRBV3-2) and J usage is TRBJ1-2, with a possible D match to TRBD1 (5 bases). CDR1 and CDR2 (germline): LGHDT, YNNKEL (reference sequence). The CDR3 totals 14 residues. Trimming pared 0 bases from V and 7 bases from J, leaving 12 bases between. The DNA of the CDR3 is TGTGCCAGCAGCCAAGAAGCAGGGACGAGTGGCTACACCTTC. It translates to CASSQEAGTSGYTF.

The CDR3 region is CASKGGASYGYTF. In nucleotides, the CDR3 is TGTGCCAGCAAAGGGGGGGCGTCTTATGGCTACACCTTC. The chain links TRBV27 to TRBJ1-2; weak D call: TRBD1 (6 bases). Trimming took 7 bases from V and 5 from J, leaving 14 bases between them. Germline loops: CDR1 MNHEY, CDR2 SMNVEV (reference sequence). The CDR3 has 13 residues.

The chain combines TRBV7-2 with TRBJ1-1, with D tentatively TRBD1 (5 bases). Trimming pared 0 bases from V and 5 bases from J, leaving 13 bases between. CDR1 and CDR2 from the germline V gene are SGHTA and FQGNSA. The CDR3 extends over 15 amino acids. The CDR3 loop is CASSLARGGGTEAFF. In DNA, the CDR3 is TGTGCCAGCAGCTTAGCAAGGGGCGGGGGAACTGAAGCTTTCTTT.

V is TRBV3-1 (or the pseudogene TRBV3-2) and J is TRBJ2-1, with D perhaps matching TRBD2 (6 bases). Germline V CDR1 and CDR2: LGHDT, YNNKEL (reference sequence). V was shortened by 2 bases and J by 11 bases, with 13 bases between the two germline ends. The CDR3 consists of 13 residues. As DNA, the CDR3 is TGTGCCAGCAGCCAAACCTCCGGGACTCAGCAGTTCTTC. It translates to CASSQTSGTQQFF.

This clone was seen a few times. The chain has TRBV6-5 and TRBJ1-5; D gene uncertain. The CDR3 covers 14 residues. With 10 bases removed from V and 0 bases from J, the gap between germline ends came to 13 bases. The V gene's germline CDR1 is MNHEY and CDR2 SVGAGI. The CDR3 is CAIGGLYSNQPQHF. The CDR3 coding sequence is TGTGCCATCGGAGGACTTTATAGCAATCAGCCCCAGCATTTT.